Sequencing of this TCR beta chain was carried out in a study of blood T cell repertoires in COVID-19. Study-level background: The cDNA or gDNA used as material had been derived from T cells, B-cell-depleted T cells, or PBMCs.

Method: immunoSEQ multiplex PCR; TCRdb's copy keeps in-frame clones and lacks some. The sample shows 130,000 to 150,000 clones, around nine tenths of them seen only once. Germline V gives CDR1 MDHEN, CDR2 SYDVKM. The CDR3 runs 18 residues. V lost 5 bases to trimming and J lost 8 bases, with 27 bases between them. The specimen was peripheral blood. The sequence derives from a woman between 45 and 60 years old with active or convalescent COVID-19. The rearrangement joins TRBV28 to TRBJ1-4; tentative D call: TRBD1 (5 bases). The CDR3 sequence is CASSPPAYSARDFEKLFF. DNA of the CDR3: TGTGCCAGCAGTCCCCCTGCTTACTCGGCCAGGGACTTCGAAAAACTGTTTTTT.